The rows below give T cell receptor beta chains drawn from one sample of a study of regulatory T cells in long-lasting Graves disease. TCRdb reprocessed the multiplex PCR reads with MiXCR, giving one entry per CDR3 protein. The repertoire holds about 560,000 distinct CDR3 sequences, with approximately 16% as singletons. This sample was also put to use in a study of T cells in Graves' hyperthyroidism and ophthalmopathy.

This sample comprised peripheral blood mononuclear cells (PBMCs), obtained at new diagnosis, from a patient treated with antithyroid drugs. The receptors were sampled from a man younger than 30 with Graves disease. The CDR3 runs from the conserved cysteine through the conserved F or W.

>TRBJ2-7|TRBV12-3/TRBV12-4
CASSLDKDEQYF
>TRBJ2-7|TRBV9
CASSGGIGAGSNPYEQYF
>TRBJ1-4|TRBV30
CAWSSSNGFTNEKLFF
>TRBJ2-3|TRBV6-1
CASPKGRGRGTDTQYF
>TRBJ1-5|TRBV28
CASSIQTGPYQPQHF
>TRBJ1-6|TRBV11-1
CASSPPSDGNSPLHF
>TRBJ2-2|TRBV12-3/TRBV12-4
CANSFGQFFTGELFF
>TRBJ1-1|TRBV13
CASSLFLQDGRDTEAFF
>TRBJ1-4|TRBV2
CASSEFGQGIGKLFF
>TRBJ2-2|TRBV2
CASSVSGGKVWELFF
>TRBJ2-1|TRBV30
CAWSPGRTTVTYNEQFF
>TRBJ2-1|TRBV5-1
CASSLVGTSGVIYNEQFF
>TRBJ2-1|TRBV7-9
CASSLPSGDYNEQFF
>TRBJ1-2|TRBV28
CASSLPTGGEDGYTF
>TRBJ2-1|TRBV2
CASSDGLAGVNEQFF
>TRBJ1-2|TRBV28
CASSSHPGGDYGYTF
>TRBJ2-3|TRBV3-1
CASSQMLDTQYF
>TRBJ1-2|TRBV20-1
CSANIWGTLSYTF
>TRBJ2-7|TRBV20-1
CSAPLVGTSYEQYF
>TRBJ2-5|TRBV20-1
CSARAASVPQETQYF
>TRBJ2-2|TRBV7-9
CASSPGQTNTGELFF
>TRBJ2-1|TRBV20-1
CSARASSGRTSGEQFF